Presented here are 2 T cell receptor beta chains from one specimen sequenced in a study of pediatric ulcerative colitis (dated by TCRdb to about 2019). Receptor libraries were prepared by the immunoSEQ multiplex PCR assay. The source is immuneACCESS, and TCRdb retained only in-frame sequences with V and J called. Part of the clones is not carried over; for the studies checked, unresolved V genes explain less than half of this, and the remainder is unexplained. Within this sample are some 10,000 clones, with approximately 80% of them counted one time only. About 4.3% of the sample is held by the ten biggest clonotypes. One to two pinch biopsies were taken from the rectum for research during colonoscopy. The sample comprised gut tissue. The receptors come from a girl aged 10 to 17 who was a control in a study of pediatric ulcerative colitis.

The genes are TRBV7-3 and TRBJ2-7; D may match TRBD1 or TRBD2 (5 bases each). The V gene lost 2 bases and the J gene lost 5 bases, with 13 bases spanning the gap. This CDR3 comprises 14 residues. Germline V gives CDR1 SGHTA, CDR2 FQGTGA. The CDR3 DNA reads as TGTGCCAGCAGCTTATCATCGGGACGGGACGAGCAGTACTTC. Protein: CASSLSSGRDEQYF.

The CDR3 bases are TGTGCCAGCAGCTTGGGGGCGGGTGACACTGAAGCTTTCTTT. This codes for CASSLGAGDTEAFF. The V gene is TRBV5-6, the J gene TRBJ1-1; the D is unclear. V was cut by 0 bases and J by 3 bases, with 9 bases left in between. CDR1 SGHDT and CDR2 YYEEEE come from the germline V gene. CDR3 length equals 14 residues.